This T cell receptor (beta chain) emerged from a study of cytotoxic CD8 clonotypes in ibrutinib-treated CLL. CDR3 size: 11 residues. Germline CDR1 is SQVTM and CDR2 is ANQGSEA. Trimming removed 4 bases from V and 7 bases from J, with 7 bases in between. Frozen-stored PBMCs produced about 2 micrograms of genomic DNA for TCR beta libraries. Measured with immunoSEQ multiplex PCR; TCRdb has only the in-frame clones, and not every one. The table lists 130,000 to 150,000 clones, roughly 90% of them singletons. Concerning this clone: Its antigen is currently unknown.

Study outcomes and limitations: Exceeding age-matched healthy donors, baseline clonality also tracked the counts of circulating CD8+ T cells. At progression, clonality fell back toward baseline after rising at ibrutinib response.

This sample comprised PBMCs, obtained after 12 months of ibrutinib treatment. This rearrangement joins TRBV29-1 to TRBJ1-4, with D hard to call. The sequence derives from a human donor with chronic lymphocytic leukemia. The CDR3 DNA reads as TGCAGCGTTGCTGGCGGTGAAAAACTGTTTTTT. Residues: CSVAGGEKLFF.